The 10 T cell receptor beta chains presented below share a single source sample, sequenced in a study of T-cell memory formation after mild COVID-19. TCRdb passed the 5' RACE reads through MiXCR, listing each CDR3 protein once. The sample has 270,000 or so distinct CDR3 sequences, roughly a sixth seen once; the top ten hold 22%. Sequenced sample: PBMCs or a T cell subset sorted from them (not recorded which). These receptor sequences come from a man between 18 and 29 years old who had mild COVID-19 (a few samples of this study predate the infection). Cell type and time point are not known.

The J gene is TRBJ2-5, the V gene TRBV4-3; D is unclear. Per germline, CDR1 LGHNA and CDR2 YSLEER. Trimming stripped 0 bases from V and 1 base from J, with 12 bases between. The CDR3 is made up of 16 amino acids. Here the CDR3 DNA reads TGCGCCAGCAGCCAAGATCCGGTACTTCGCCAAGAGACCCAGTACTTC. This sequence encodes CASSQDPVLRQETQYF.

The J gene is TRBJ2-3, the V gene TRBV5-1; tentatively, D is TRBD2 (5 bases). The CDR3 runs 16 residues. V gave up 4 bases and J gave up 5 bases, with 20 bases separating them. The V gene's germline CDR1 is SGHRS and CDR2 YFSETQ. The CDR3 bases are TGCGCCAGCAGCCCCGCGGGCCGCCCTAACAAAGATACGCAGTATTTT. This encodes CASSPAGRPNKDTQYF.

This chain connects TRBV29-1 to TRBJ2-2; D is tentatively TRBD1 or TRBD2 (5 bases each). This CDR3 has 16 amino acids. CDR1 SQVTM and CDR2 ANQGSEA come from the germline V gene. Trimming took off 0 bases at V and 5 bases at J, with 16 bases between the two ends. Here the CDR3 reads CSVEDRGRTGTGELFF. CDR3 sequence (DNA): TGCAGCGTTGAAGATCGGGGCAGGACCGGGACCGGGGAGCTGTTTTTT.

There are a few counts of this clonotype. The chain joins TRBV10-3 to TRBJ1-1; D ambiguous. The ends were cut back, 0 bases at V and 4 bases at J, with 6 bases in the middle. Germline CDR1 reads ENHRY; CDR2 reads SYGVKD. The CDR3 totals 13 residues. This CDR3 reads CAISESLGTEAFF. CDR3 DNA: TGTGCCATCAGTGAGTCTTTGGGCACTGAAGCTTTCTTT.

The rearrangement joins TRBV12-3 or TRBV12-4 to TRBJ2-3; the match to TRBD2 covers 10 bases. The CDR3 totals 15 residues. Trimming at V came to 6 bases and at J to 6 bases, leaving 9 bases not matched to a gene. The CDR3 here is CASRLRLAGLDTQYF. The CDR3 DNA sequence: TGTGCCAGCAGGTTGCGACTAGCGGGCCTGGATACGCAGTATTTT.

V gene TRBV7-3 combines with J gene TRBJ2-3; no firm D call. V lost 2 bases and J 6 bases, leaving 6 bases between the germline ends. Germline lookup yields CDR1 SGHTA and CDR2 FQGTGA. CDR3 length: 12 residues. The DNA of the CDR3 is TGTGCCAGCAGCTTATCGGAGGATACGCAGTATTTT. This encodes CASSLSEDTQYF.

This clonotype was seen only a few times. The chain links TRBV5-1 to TRBJ1-1; D may be TRBD1 (5 bases). Trimming took 3 bases from V and 5 from J, leaving 8 bases between them. The CDR3 is 12 residues long. Germline V gene sequence: CDR1 SGHRS, CDR2 YFSETQ. CDR3 protein: CASSWGETEAFF. The CDR3 DNA is TGCGCCAGCAGCTGGGGGGAGACTGAAGCTTTCTTT.

The table lists this clonotype with a few counts. The chain uses TRBV10-3 and TRBJ1-3, with no clear D. CDR3 length: 15 residues. Germline values: CDR1 ENHRY, CDR2 SYGVKD. V was clipped by 0 bases and J by 1 base, with 7 bases between them. In DNA, the CDR3 is TGTGCCATCAGTGAGTCAGGAGGGTCTGGAAACACCATATATTTT. Its translation is CAISESGGSGNTIYF.

The chain links TRBV5-1 to TRBJ2-7, with D possibly matching TRBD2 (6 bases). Looked up from germline, CDR1 is SGHRS and CDR2 is YFSETQ. This CDR3 has 16 amino acids. V gave up 4 bases and J gave up 3 bases, with 20 bases separating them. The CDR3, as DNA: TGCGCCAGCAGCCGGAGGGAGTGGGGTAAGCGCTACGAGCAGTACTTC. It translates to CASSRREWGKRYEQYF.

This chain joins TRBV6-4 and TRBJ2-3; 10 nucleotides line up with TRBD2. V shed 3 bases, J shed 5 bases, and the junction held 5 bases outside the gene matches. CDR1 MRHNA and CDR2 SNTAGT come from the germline V gene. The CDR3 extends over 15 amino acids. CDR3 residues: CASSELAGEIDTQYF. The CDR3 nucleotides read TGTGCCAGCAGTGAGCTAGCGGGGGAGATAGATACGCAGTATTTT.